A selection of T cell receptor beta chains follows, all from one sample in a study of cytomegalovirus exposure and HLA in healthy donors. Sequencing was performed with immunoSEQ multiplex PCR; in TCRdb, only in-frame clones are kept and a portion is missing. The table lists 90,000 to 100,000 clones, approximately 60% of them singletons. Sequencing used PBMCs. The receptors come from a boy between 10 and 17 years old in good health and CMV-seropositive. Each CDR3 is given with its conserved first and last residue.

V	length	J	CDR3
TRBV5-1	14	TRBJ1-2	CASSPRTGFDGYTF
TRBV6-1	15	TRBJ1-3	CASRDRDRGGDTIYF
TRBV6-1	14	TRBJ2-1	CASSRTDSGNEQFF
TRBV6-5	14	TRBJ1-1	CASTDGQGNAEAFF
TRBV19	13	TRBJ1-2	CASSPGTGYGYTF
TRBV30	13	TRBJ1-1	CAWRAGGITEAFF
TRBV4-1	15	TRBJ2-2	CASSQLGLTYGELFF
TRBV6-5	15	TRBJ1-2	CASSRNSGGFYGYTF
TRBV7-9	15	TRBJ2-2	CSSSLGAGASGELFF
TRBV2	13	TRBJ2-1	CASTQTGTNEQFF
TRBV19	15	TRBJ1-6	CASSTTGVGNSPLHF
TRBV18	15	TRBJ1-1	CASSPLDTTDTEAFF
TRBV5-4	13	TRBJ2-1	CASSVTGANEQFF
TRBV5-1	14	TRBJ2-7	CASSLWGTSDEQYF
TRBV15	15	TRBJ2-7	CATSRTGTGTYEQYF
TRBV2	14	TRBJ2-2	CASSGARGPGELFF
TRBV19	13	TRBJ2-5	CASSIGQGKTQYF
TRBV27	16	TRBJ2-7	CASKSTGTSGPYEQYF
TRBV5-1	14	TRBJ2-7	CASSLVDRGYEQYF
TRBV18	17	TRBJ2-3	CASSPMGGQGITDTQYF
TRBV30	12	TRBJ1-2	CAWTPEDYGYTF
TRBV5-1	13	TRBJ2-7	CASSWGTSYEQYF
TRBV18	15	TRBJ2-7	CASSPRQGRFYEQYF
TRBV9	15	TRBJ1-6	CASSLAPSPDSPLHF
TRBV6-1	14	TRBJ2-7	CASSLLAANYEQYF
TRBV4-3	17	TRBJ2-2	CASSPLGGTVKTGELFF